The clone carrying this TCR beta chain has a handful of counts. Trimming shortened V by 1 base and J by 4 bases, and 4 bases separated the two germline ends. Germline V CDR1 and CDR2: LGHNA, YSLEER. The CDR3 extends over 12 amino acids. Cohort 3 recovered donors had two negative PCRs, clearance, or symptom resolution. This sample was included in a study of blood T cell repertoires in COVID-19. Overall study: Both acute and convalescent COVID-19 samples were obtained from the United States, Italy and Spain.

The repertoire was sequenced with immunoSEQ multiplex PCR; TCRdb's copy has only in-frame clones and lacks some. This table has 250,000 to 350,000 clones, roughly 85% appearing once. The sequencing input was PBMCs or T cells enriched from blood (not recorded which). The chain employs TRBV4-3 and TRBJ1-2; no clear D gene. This TCR was recovered from a woman between 45 and 65 years old who had recovered from COVID-19. The CDR3 spells CASSQGAYGYTF. The DNA of the CDR3 is TGCGCCAGCAGCCAAGGGGCCTATGGCTACACCTTC.